A selection of T cell receptor beta chains follows, all from one sample in a study of cytomegalovirus exposure and HLA in healthy donors. Profiling relied on immunoSEQ multiplex PCR, and the TCRdb table lists in-frame clones only, not all of them. The table lists approximately 110,000 clones, around 77% of them singletons. The sample taken for sequencing was PBMCs. These receptors came from a human donor in good health. Both conserved end residues are part of each CDR3. Each record gives: clone size, D gene, J gene, V gene, CDR3 DNA, CDR3 protein. A D gene is named only where the DNA matches it firmly. Clone size is not always given. Where it is, it says once, few, many or a class for expanded clones.

abundance: NA
d_gene: NA
j_gene: TRBJ2-6
v_gene: TRBV4-1
CDR3nt: TGCGCCAGCTCAGGGGCCCTTCCCCGGAGGGCCAACGTCCTGACTTTC
CDR3aa: CASSGALPRRANVLTF

abundance: NA
d_gene: TRBD1
j_gene: TRBJ1-1
v_gene: TRBV13
CDR3nt: TGTGCCAGCAGCTTAGGGGGCCGGACAGGGCCAGCTGCTTTCTTT
CDR3aa: CASSLGGRTGPAAFF

abundance: NA
d_gene: TRBD2
j_gene: TRBJ2-7
v_gene: TRBV11-2
CDR3nt: TGTGCCAGCAGATGGTATGGACTAGCGAGTTCGTACGAGCAGTACTTC
CDR3aa: CASRWYGLASSYEQYF

abundance: NA
d_gene: TRBD1
j_gene: TRBJ1-2
v_gene: TRBV7-3
CDR3nt: TGTGCCAGCAGCCGGGACAGAGGCGGCTACACCTTC
CDR3aa: CASSRDRGGYTF

abundance: few
d_gene: TRBD2
j_gene: TRBJ2-1
v_gene: TRBV5-1
CDR3nt: TGCGCCAGCAGCTTGGCAGGCGGACTAGCGGAGAGCTCCTACAATGAGCAGTTCTTC
CDR3aa: CASSLAGGLAESSYNEQFF

abundance: NA
d_gene: TRBD1
j_gene: TRBJ2-3
v_gene: TRBV9
CDR3nt: TGTGCCAGCAGCCCAGACGTCGGGACAGGGAAGGAAGATACGCAGTATTTT
CDR3aa: CASSPDVGTGKEDTQYF

abundance: NA
d_gene: TRBD2
j_gene: TRBJ2-1
v_gene: TRBV19
CDR3nt: TGTGCCAGTAGTACGGACTGGACTAGCGCCAATGAGCAGTTCTTC
CDR3aa: CASSTDWTSANEQFF

abundance: NA
d_gene: TRBD1
j_gene: TRBJ2-7
v_gene: TRBV27
CDR3nt: TGTGCCAGCAGTTTGGACAGGGGGCCCAACTACGAGCAGTACTTC
CDR3aa: CASSLDRGPNYEQYF

abundance: once
d_gene: NA
j_gene: TRBJ2-7
v_gene: TRBV6-5
CDR3nt: TGTGCCAGCAGTGACAACTACGAGCAGTACTTC
CDR3aa: CASSDNYEQYF

abundance: NA
d_gene: NA
j_gene: TRBJ1-6
v_gene: TRBV6-5
CDR3nt: TGTGCCAGCAGTTACTCGAAGGCAGCCCTCGGGTCACCCCTCCACTTT
CDR3aa: CASSYSKAALGSPLHF

abundance: NA
d_gene: NA
j_gene: TRBJ2-7
v_gene: TRBV4-1
CDR3nt: TGCGCCAGCAGCCCCTCGCGGGAATTCTACGAGCAGTACTTC
CDR3aa: CASSPSREFYEQYF

abundance: NA
d_gene: TRBD1
j_gene: TRBJ1-1
v_gene: TRBV29-1
CDR3nt: TGCAGCGCCGGGACAGGGATGGCTTTCTTT
CDR3aa: CSAGTGMAFF

abundance: NA
d_gene: TRBD2
j_gene: TRBJ2-5
v_gene: TRBV5-1
CDR3nt: TGCGCCAGCAGCTCGCGCCTAGTAGCGGGAGGGAGGACGGGAGAGACCCAGTACTTC
CDR3aa: CASSSRLVAGGRTGETQYF

abundance: NA
d_gene: NA
j_gene: TRBJ1-1
v_gene: TRBV10-3
CDR3nt: TGTGCCATCGCTCGGGGAAGCACTGAAGCTTTCTTT
CDR3aa: CAIARGSTEAFF

abundance: NA
d_gene: TRBD1
j_gene: TRBJ1-1
v_gene: TRBV6-5
CDR3nt: TGTGCCAGTAACAATCAACAGGGGGCTGAAGCTTTCTTT
CDR3aa: CASNNQQGAEAFF

abundance: NA
d_gene: TRBD1
j_gene: TRBJ1-2
v_gene: TRBV5-1
CDR3nt: TGCGCCAGCAGCTTCCGTTCTGGGGACAGTCTCAACTATGGCTACACCTTC
CDR3aa: CASSFRSGDSLNYGYTF

abundance: few
d_gene: NA
j_gene: TRBJ2-7
v_gene: TRBV19
CDR3nt: TGTGCCACCGGGACAAGAACCTACGAGCAGTACTTC
CDR3aa: CATGTRTYEQYF

abundance: NA
d_gene: NA
j_gene: TRBJ1-1
v_gene: TRBV14
CDR3nt: TGTGCCAGCAGCCACAATCCGGCAGGCTACACTGAAGCTTTCTTT
CDR3aa: CASSHNPAGYTEAFF

abundance: NA
d_gene: NA
j_gene: TRBJ1-2
v_gene: TRBV6-1
CDR3nt: TGTGCCAGCAGCGAAGGACTGACCCCTAACTATGGCTACACCTTC
CDR3aa: CASSEGLTPNYGYTF

abundance: NA
d_gene: TRBD1
j_gene: TRBJ2-7
v_gene: TRBV6-1
CDR3nt: TGTGCCAGCAGTGGGGGACAGGGGGCCTTCGAGCAGTACTTC
CDR3aa: CASSGGQGAFEQYF

abundance: few
d_gene: TRBD1
j_gene: TRBJ2-7
v_gene: TRBV6-6
CDR3nt: TGTGCCAGCAGGCCCCGGGACAGCCACGGCTACGAGCAGTACTTC
CDR3aa: CASRPRDSHGYEQYF

abundance: NA
d_gene: NA
j_gene: TRBJ2-2
v_gene: TRBV2
CDR3nt: TGTGCCAGCAGTAATGACGCAGGGGGGGAGCTGTTTTTT
CDR3aa: CASSNDAGGELFF

abundance: NA
d_gene: TRBD2
j_gene: TRBJ2-3
v_gene: TRBV5-1
CDR3nt: TGCGCCAGCAGCTTGCCGGGAGGCCGAAACACAGATACGCAGTATTTT
CDR3aa: CASSLPGGRNTDTQYF

abundance: few
d_gene: TRBD2
j_gene: TRBJ2-7
v_gene: TRBV5-4
CDR3nt: TGTGCCAGCAGCTCGGGACGAGCGGGAGGGGTAACCTACGAGCAGTACTTC
CDR3aa: CASSSGRAGGVTYEQYF